This T cell receptor beta chain originates from a study of molecular identifiers for immune sequencing clone quantification. CD8+CD4-CCR7+CD45RA+ cells were sorted as naive CD8 T cells. The CDR3 runs to 14 residues. Trimming shortened V by 4 bases and J by 0 bases, and 10 bases separated the two germline ends. This clonotype was observed a few times. TCRdb fed the PCR reads into MiXCR, producing one record per CDR3 protein. The sample includes under 350,000 distinct CDR3 sequences, 24% seen only once; the top ten take 0.74%. Sequenced: naive CD8+ T cells from blood, with Jurkat cell RNA spiked in. Subset given: FACS-sorted CD8+CD4-CCR7+CD45RA+ naive T cells. This TCR derives from a human donor in good health. Some libraries in this study had Jurkat cell RNA spiked in. The chain employs TRBV12-3 or TRBV12-4 and TRBJ2-7; D may be TRBD1 or TRBD2 (6 bases each). DNA for the CDR3: TGTGCCAGCAGTTGGGGGGCTGACTCCTACGAGCAGTACTTC. It codes for CASSWGADSYEQYF.